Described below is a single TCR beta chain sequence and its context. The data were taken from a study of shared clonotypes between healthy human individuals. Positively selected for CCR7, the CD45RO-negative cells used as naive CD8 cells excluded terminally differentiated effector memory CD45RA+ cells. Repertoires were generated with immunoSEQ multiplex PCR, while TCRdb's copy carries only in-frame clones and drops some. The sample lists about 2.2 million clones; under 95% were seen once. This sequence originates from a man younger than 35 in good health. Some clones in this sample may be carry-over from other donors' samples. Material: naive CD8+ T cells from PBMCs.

CDR3 loop: CASSRRLAGGYEQYF. The CDR3 coding sequence is TGTGCCAGCAGCCGCCGACTAGCGGGAGGCTACGAGCAGTACTTC. The chain combines TRBV13 with TRBJ2-7, with 13 nucleotides matching TRBD2. The V gene end was trimmed by 5 bases and the J gene end by 3 bases; junction bases not matched to a gene: 4. In germline, CDR1 is PRHDT, CDR2 FYEKMQ (reference sequence). The CDR3 has 15 residues. Filled out from reference TRBV13 and TRBJ2-7, the complete variable domain reads AAGVIQSPRHLIKEKRETATLKCYPIPRHDTVYWYQQGPGQDPQFLISFYEKMQSDKGSIPDRFSAQQFSDYHSELNMSSLELGDSALYFCASSRRLAGGYEQYFGPGTRLTVT.